This T cell receptor beta chain came from a study of siplizumab effects on memory and regulatory T cells. V lost 0 bases, J lost 6 bases, and 9 bases lay in between. The germline gives CDR1 SGDLS, CDR2 YYNGEE. This CDR3 spans 13 amino acids. The study's findings and limits: Naive T cells seemed more diverse than memory cells and seemed major alloresponse contributors. Suppressive capability of dividing Tregs from siplizumab cultures went unverified.

On this clone itself: Its specificity is unknown.

Repertoires were generated with immunoSEQ multiplex PCR, while TCRdb's copy carries only in-frame clones and drops some. The sample carries about 100,000 clones, approximately 94% recorded once. Sample: non-Treg CD4+ T cells sorted from blood. V gene TRBV9 combines with J gene TRBJ1-2; unclear D gene. This TCR derives from a human donor in good health. CDR3 in amino acids: CASSVGGGNGYTF. The CDR3 DNA follows: TGTGCCAGCAGCGTAGGAGGTGGAAATGGCTACACCTTC.